This T cell receptor (beta chain) was captured by sequencing in a study of blood T cell repertoires in COVID-19. Overall study context: From T cells, B-cell-depleted T cells, or PBMCs came the material, which was cDNA or gDNA.

Germline V gene sequence: CDR1 MNHEY, CDR2 SVGEGT. Unmatched junction bases numbered 4, after V lost 5 bases and J lost 8 bases. CDR3 length: 14 residues. The repertoire was sequenced with immunoSEQ multiplex PCR; TCRdb's copy has only in-frame clones and lacks some. This table holds 160,000 or so clones, approximately 80% found once. The TCR originated in a human donor in a cohort sampled during active COVID-19. The sequenced sample was peripheral blood. The chain couples TRBV6-2 or TRBV6-3 to TRBJ2-1; 12 nucleotides align to TRBD2. The CDR3 reads CASSASGGVDEQFF. The CDR3 DNA reads TGTGCCAGCAGTGCTAGCGGGGGGGTCGATGAGCAGTTCTTC.